The source of this TCR beta chain is a study of blood T cell repertoires in COVID-19. The wider study: Acute and convalescent COVID-19 samples came from the United States, Italy and Spain.

Authors' methods: Nucleated cell counts were estimated from reference gene primer amplification. Assay used: immunoSEQ multiplex PCR; TCRdb lists only in-frame clones, some missing. The V and J calls and the clone size are those of that table, but D and trimming were determined from the DNA. The sample lists 250,000 to 350,000 clones; 88% were seen once. Germline lookup yields CDR1 MDHEN and CDR2 SYDVKM. Trimming left V 5 bases short and J 2 bases short, with 10 bases between. The CDR3 sequence is 13 residues long. The chain recombines TRBV28 with TRBJ2-7; D might be TRBD1 (6 bases). This clonotype was obtained from a woman younger than 45 who had recovered from COVID-19. Input material: peripheral blood. The CDR3 reads CASSRQVPYEQYF. In nucleotides, the CDR3 is TGTGCCAGCAGTAGACAGGTCCCCTACGAGCAGTACTTC.